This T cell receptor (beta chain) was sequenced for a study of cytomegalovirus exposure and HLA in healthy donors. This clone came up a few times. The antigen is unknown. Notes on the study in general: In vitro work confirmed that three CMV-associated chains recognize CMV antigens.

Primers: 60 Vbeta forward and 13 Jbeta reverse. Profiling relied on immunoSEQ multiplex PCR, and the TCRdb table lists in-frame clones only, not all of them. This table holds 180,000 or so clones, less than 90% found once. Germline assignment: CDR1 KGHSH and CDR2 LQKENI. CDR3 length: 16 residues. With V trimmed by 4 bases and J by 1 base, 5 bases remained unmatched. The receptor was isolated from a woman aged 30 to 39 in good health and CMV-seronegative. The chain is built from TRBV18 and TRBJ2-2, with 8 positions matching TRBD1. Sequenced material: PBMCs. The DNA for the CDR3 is TGTGCCAGCTCACGTACCGGGACAGGGAACACCGGGGAGCTGTTTTTT. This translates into CASSRTGTGNTGELFF.